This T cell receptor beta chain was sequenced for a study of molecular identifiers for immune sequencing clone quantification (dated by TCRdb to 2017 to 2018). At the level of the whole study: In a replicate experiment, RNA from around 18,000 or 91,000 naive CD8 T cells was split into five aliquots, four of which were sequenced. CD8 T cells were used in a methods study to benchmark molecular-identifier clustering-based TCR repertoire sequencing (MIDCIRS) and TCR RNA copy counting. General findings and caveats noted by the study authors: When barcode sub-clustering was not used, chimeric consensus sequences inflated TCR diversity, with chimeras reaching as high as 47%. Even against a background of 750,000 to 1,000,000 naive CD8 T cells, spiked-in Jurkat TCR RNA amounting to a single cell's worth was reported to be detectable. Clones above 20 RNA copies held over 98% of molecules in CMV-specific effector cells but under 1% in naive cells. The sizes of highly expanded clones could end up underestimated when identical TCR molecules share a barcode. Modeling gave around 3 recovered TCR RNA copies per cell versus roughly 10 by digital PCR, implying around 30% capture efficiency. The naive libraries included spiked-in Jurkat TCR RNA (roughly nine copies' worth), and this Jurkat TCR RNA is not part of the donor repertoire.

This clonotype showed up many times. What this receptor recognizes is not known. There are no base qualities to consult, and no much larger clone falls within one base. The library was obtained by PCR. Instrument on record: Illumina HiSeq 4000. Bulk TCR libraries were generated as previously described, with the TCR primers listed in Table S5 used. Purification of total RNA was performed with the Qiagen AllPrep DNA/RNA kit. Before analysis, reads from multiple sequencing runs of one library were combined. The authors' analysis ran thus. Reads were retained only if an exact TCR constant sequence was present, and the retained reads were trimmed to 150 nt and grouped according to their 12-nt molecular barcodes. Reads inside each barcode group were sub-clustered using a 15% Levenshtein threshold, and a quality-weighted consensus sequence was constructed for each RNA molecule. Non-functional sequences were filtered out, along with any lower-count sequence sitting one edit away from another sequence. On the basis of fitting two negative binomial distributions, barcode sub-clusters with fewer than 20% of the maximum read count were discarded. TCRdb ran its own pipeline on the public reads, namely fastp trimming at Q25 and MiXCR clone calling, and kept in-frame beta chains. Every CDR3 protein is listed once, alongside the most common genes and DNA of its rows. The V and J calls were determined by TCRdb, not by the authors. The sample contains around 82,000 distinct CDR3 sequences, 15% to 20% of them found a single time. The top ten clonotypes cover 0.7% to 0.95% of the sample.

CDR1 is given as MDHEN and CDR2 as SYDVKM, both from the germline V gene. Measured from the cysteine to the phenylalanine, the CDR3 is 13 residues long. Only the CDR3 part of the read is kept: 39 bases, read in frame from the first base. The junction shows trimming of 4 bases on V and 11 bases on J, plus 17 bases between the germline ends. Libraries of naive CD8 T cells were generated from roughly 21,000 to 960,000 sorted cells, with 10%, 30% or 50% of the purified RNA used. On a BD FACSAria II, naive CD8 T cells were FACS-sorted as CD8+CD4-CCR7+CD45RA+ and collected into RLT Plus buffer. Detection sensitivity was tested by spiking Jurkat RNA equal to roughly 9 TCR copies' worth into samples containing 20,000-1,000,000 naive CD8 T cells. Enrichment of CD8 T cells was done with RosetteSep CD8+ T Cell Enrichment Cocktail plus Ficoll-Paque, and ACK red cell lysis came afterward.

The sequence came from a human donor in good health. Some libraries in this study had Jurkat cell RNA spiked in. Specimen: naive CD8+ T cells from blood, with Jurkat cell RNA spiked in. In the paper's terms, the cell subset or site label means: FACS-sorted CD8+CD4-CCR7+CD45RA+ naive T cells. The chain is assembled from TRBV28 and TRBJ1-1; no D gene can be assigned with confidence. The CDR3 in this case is CASSSRARPSAFF. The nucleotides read TGTGCCAGCAGTTCCCGGGCCCGACCTTCTGCTTTCTTT.